The clone carrying this T cell receptor beta chain came up many times. Stated time point: newly diagnosed GD, antithyroid drugs for less than 3 months. The TCR library used RNA extracted from PBMCs. CDR1 is LNHDA, CDR2 SQIVND, per germline (reference sequence). V lost 5 bases, J lost 3 bases, and 9 bases stayed unmatched. The CDR3 is made up of 16 amino acids. The record originates from a study of regulatory T cells in long-lasting Graves disease. Combining iRepertoire HTBI primers with Arm-PCR of CDR3 regions, the authors built TCR beta libraries. MiXCR was run by TCRdb on the multiplex PCR reads, yielding one entry per CDR3 protein. Among hundreds of thousands of distinct CDR3 sequences listed, 15% to 20% were seen once. The same specimen was also included in a second study, on T cells in Graves' hyperthyroidism and ophthalmopathy.

This chain uses TRBV19 with TRBJ1-4; 7 bases line up with TRBD1. This receptor was identified in a woman aged 35-65 years with Graves disease. The material sequenced was peripheral blood mononuclear cells (PBMCs), taken at new diagnosis, from a patient treated with antithyroid drugs. In DNA form, the CDR3 reads TGTGCCAGTAGTCCTGGGACAGCTGGGGCTAATGAAAAACTGTTTTTT. It is translated as CASSPGTAGANEKLFF.